This T cell receptor beta chain appears in the sequencing data of a study of shared clonotypes between healthy human individuals. With respect to this clone: What it recognizes is unknown.

V lost 7 bases, J lost 4 bases, and 13 bases stayed unmatched. Germline V CDR1 and CDR2: GTSNPN, SVGIG (reference sequence). CDR3 size: 15 residues. Sorted-subset replicate PCRs used 200 ng DNA, about 30,000 T cell genomes. Sequencing was performed with immunoSEQ multiplex PCR; in TCRdb, only in-frame clones are kept and a portion is missing. The sample shows fewer than 1.4 million clones, 75% to 80% of them seen only once. General study results and limits: Clonotypes shared by all four donors outscored non-shared clonotypes in generation probability.

Donors comprised healthy HIV-negative adults lacking recent acute infections or vaccinations. The rearrangement uses TRBV30 and TRBJ1-3, with 7 bases identical to TRBD1. Material for sequencing was memory CD4+ T cells from PBMCs. Specified subset: CD45RA-negative fraction. This TCR came from a man younger than 35 in good health. Some clones in this sample may be carry-over from other donors' samples. The CDR3 loop is CASIETTGMGNTIYF. DNA for the CDR3: TGTGCCTCCATCGAAACGACAGGGATGGGAAACACCATATATTTT.